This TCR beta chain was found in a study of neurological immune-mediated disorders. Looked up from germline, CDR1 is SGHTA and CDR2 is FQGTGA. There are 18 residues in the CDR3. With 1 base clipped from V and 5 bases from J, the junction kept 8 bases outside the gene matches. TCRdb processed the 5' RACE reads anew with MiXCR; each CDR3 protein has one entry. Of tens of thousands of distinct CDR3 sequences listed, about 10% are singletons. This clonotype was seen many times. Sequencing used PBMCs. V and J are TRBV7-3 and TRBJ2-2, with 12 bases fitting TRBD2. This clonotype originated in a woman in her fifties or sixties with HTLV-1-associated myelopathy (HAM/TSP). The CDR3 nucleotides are TGTGCCAGCAGCTTAAGTCCCCTAGCGGGGGGGCGGACCGGGGAGCTGTTTTTT. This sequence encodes CASSLSPLAGGRTGELFF. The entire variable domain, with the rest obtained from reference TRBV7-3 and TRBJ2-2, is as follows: GAGVSQTPSNKVTEKGKYVELRCDPISGHTALYWYRQSLGQGPEFLIYFQGTGAADDSGLPNDRFFAVRPEGSVSTLKIQRTERGDSAVYLCASSLSPLAGGRTGELFFGEGSRLTVL.